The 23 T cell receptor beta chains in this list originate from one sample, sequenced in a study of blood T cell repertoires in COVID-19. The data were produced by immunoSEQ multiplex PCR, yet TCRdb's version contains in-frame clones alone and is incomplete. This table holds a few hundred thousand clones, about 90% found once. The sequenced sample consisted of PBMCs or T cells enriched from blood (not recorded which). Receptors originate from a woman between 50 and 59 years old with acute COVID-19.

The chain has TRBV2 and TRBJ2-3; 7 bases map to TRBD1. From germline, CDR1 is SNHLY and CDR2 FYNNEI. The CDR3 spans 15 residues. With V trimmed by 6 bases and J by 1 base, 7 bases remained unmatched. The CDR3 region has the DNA TGTGCCAGCAGATTACAGGGGTTGGGCACAGATACGCAGTATTTT. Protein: CASRLQGLGTDTQYF.

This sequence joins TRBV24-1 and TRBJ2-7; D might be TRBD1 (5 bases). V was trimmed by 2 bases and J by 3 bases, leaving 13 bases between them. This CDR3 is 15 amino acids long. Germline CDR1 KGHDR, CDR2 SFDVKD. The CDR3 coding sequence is TGTGCCACCAGTGATTCCGACAGTTGGGACTACGAGCAGTACTTC. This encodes CATSDSDSWDYEQYF.

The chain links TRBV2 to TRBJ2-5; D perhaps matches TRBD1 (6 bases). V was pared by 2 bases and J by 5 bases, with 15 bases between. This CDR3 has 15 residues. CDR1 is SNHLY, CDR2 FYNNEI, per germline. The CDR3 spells CASSEWGLVGETQYF. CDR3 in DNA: TGTGCCAGCAGTGAATGGGGGCTAGTCGGCGAGACCCAGTACTTC.

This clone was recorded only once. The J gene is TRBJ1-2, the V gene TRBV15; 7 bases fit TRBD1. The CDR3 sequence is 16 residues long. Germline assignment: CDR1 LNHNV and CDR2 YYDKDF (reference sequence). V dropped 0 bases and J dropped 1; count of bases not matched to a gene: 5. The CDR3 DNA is TGTGCCACCAGCAGAGATTGGACAGGAGATAACTATGGCTACACCTTC. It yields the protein CATSRDWTGDNYGYTF.

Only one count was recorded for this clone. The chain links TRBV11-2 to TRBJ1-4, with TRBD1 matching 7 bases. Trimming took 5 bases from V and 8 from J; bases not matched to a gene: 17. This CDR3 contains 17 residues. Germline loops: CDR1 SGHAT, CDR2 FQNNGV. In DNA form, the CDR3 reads TGTGCCAGCAGCCCCCAGCACGGTCTTCCACAGGGGGAAAAACTGTTTTTT. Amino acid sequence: CASSPQHGLPQGEKLFF.

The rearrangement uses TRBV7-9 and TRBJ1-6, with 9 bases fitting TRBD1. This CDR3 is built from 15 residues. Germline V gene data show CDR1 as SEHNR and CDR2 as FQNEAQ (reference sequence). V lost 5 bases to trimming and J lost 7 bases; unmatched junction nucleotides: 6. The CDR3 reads CASSPRQGGNSPLHF. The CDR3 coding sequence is TGTGCCAGCAGCCCTCGACAGGGGGGGAATTCACCCCTCCACTTT. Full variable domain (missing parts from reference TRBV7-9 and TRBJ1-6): DTGVSQNPRHKITKRGQNVTFRCDPISEHNRLYWYRQTLGQGPEFLTYFQNEAQLEKSRLLSDRFSAERPKGSFSTLEIQRTEQGDSAMYLCASSPRQGGNSPLHFGNGTRLTVT.

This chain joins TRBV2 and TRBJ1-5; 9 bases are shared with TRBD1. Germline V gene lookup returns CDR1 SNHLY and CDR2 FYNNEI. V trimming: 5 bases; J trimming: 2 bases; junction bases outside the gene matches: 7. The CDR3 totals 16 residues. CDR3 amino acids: CASSKLQGAGNQPQHF. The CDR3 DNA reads TGTGCCAGCAGTAAATTACAGGGGGCCGGCAATCAGCCCCAGCATTTT.

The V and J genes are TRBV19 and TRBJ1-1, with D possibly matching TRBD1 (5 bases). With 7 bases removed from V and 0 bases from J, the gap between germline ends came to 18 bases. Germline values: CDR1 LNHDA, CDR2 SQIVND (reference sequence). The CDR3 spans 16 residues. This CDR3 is CASTERGGYLNTEAFF. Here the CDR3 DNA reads TGTGCCAGTACTGAAAGGGGAGGGTACTTGAACACTGAAGCTTTCTTT.

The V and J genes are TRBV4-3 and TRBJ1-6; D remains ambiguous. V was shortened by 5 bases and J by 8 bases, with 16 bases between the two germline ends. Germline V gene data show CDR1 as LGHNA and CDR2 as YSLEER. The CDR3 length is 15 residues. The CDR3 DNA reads TGCGCCAGCAGCAGGGAGGGCGGTTCCTATTCACCCCTCCACTTT. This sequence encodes CASSREGGSYSPLHF.

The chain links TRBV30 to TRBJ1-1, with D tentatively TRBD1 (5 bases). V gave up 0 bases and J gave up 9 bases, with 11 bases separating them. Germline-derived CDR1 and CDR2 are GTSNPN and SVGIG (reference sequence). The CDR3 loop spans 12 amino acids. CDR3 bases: TGTGCCTGGAGTGTACAAGGGGCTCAAGCTTTCTTT. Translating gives CAWSVQGAQAFF.

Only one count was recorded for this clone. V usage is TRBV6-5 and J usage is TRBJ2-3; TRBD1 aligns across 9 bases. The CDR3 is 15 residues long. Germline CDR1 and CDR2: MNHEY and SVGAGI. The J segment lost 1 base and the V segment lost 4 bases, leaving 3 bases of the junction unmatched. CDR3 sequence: CASSLTGGRTDTQYF. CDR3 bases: TGTGCCAGCAGTTTGACAGGGGGTCGCACAGATACGCAGTATTTT.

CDR3 sequence: CASSLEFGNEQFF. As DNA, the CDR3 is TGTGCCAGCAGTTTGGAGTTTGGCAATGAGCAGTTCTTC. This chain connects TRBV12-3 or TRBV12-4 to TRBJ2-1; the D is unclear. The CDR3 is made up of 13 amino acids. V lost 3 bases and J lost 6, with 9 bases in between.

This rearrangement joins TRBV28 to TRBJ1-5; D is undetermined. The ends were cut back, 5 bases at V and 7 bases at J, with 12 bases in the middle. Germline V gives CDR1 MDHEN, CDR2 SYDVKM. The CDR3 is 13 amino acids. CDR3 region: CASSPTGYQPQHF. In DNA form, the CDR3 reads TGTGCCAGCAGTCCCACGGGGTACCAGCCCCAGCATTTT.

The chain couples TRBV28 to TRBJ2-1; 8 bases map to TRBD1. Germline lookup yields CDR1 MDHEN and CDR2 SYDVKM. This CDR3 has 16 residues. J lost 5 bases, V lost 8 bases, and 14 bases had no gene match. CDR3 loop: CASGSPGQGGHNEQFF. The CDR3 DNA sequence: TGTGCCAGCGGATCCCCCGGACAGGGAGGTCACAATGAGCAGTTCTTC.

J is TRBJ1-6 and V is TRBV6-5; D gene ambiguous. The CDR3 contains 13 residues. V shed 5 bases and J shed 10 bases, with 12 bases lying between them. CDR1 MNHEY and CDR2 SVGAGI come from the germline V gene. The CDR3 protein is CASSNSPGSPLHF. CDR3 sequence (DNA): TGTGCCAGCAGTAATTCCCCCGGGTCACCCCTCCACTTT.

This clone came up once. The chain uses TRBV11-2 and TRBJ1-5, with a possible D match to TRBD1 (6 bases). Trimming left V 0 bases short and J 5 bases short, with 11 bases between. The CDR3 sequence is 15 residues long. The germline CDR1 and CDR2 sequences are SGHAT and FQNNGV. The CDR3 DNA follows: TGTGCCAGCAGCTTAGATCAAGGGGGTTATCAGCCCCAGCATTTT. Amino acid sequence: CASSLDQGGYQPQHF.

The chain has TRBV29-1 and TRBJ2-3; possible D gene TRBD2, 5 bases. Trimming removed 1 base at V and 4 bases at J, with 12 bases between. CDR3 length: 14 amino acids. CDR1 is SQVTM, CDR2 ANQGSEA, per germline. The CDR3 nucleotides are TGCAGCGTTGAAGGCGGTGGGAGAGCAGATACGCAGTATTTT. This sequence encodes CSVEGGGRADTQYF.

The CDR3: CASSPPGVNTGELFF. The CDR3 DNA is TGTGCCAGCTCACCACCGGGAGTAAACACCGGGGAGCTGTTTTTT. The chain uses TRBV18 and TRBJ2-2; D is possibly TRBD2 (5 bases). Germline loops: CDR1 KGHSH, CDR2 LQKENI. V lost 0 bases and J lost 2, with 7 bases in between. CDR3 length: 15 residues.

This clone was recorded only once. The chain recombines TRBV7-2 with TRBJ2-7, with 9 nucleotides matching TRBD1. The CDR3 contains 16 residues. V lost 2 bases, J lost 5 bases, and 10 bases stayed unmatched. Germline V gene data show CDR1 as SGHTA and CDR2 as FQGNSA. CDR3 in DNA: TGTGCCAGCAGCTTAAGTGACGGGACAGGGATCCACGAGCAGTACTTC. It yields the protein CASSLSDGTGIHEQYF.

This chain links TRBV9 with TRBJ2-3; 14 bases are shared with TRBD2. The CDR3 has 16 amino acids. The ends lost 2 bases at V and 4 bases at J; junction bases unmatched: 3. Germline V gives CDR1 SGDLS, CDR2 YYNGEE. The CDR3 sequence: CASSVGTSGRPDTQYF. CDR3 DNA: TGTGCCAGCAGCGTGGGGACTAGCGGGAGACCAGATACGCAGTATTTT. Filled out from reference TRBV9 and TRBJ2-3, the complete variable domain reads DSGVTQTPKHLITATGQRVTLRCSPRSGDLSVYWYQQSLDQGLQFLIQYYNGEERAKGNILERFSAQQFPDLHSELNLSSLELGDSALYFCASSVGTSGRPDTQYFGPGTRLTVL.

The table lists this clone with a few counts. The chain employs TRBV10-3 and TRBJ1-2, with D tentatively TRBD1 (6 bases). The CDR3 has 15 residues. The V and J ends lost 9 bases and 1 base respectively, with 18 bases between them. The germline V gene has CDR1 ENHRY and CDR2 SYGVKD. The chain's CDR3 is CAIRQAGSSNYGYTF. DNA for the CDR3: TGTGCCATAAGACAGGCTGGTTCAAGTAACTATGGCTACACCTTC.

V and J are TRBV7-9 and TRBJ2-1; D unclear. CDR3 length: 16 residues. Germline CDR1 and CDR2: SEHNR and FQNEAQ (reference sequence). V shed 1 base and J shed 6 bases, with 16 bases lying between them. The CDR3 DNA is TGTGCCAGCAGCTTAGTCGAGCGTTCTCCGGGCAATGAGCAGTTCTTC. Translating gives CASSLVERSPGNEQFF.

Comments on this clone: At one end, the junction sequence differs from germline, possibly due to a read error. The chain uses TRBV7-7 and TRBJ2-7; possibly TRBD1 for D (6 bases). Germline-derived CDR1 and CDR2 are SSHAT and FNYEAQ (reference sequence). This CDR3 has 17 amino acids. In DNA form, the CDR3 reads TGTGCTAGCAGCTTAGGAGGCAAGGCCAGGGGAAACTACGAGCAGTACTTC. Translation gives CASSLGGKARGNYEQYF. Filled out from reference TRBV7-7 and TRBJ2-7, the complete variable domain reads GAGVSQSPRYKVTKRGQDVTLRCDPISSHATLYWYQQALGQGPEFLTYFNYEAQPDKSGLPSDRFSAERPEGSISTLTIQRTEQRDSAMYRCASSLGGKARGNYEQYFGPGTRLTVT.